These 23 T cell receptor beta chains share one sample of origin, sequenced in a study of cytomegalovirus exposure and HLA in healthy donors. Sequencing was performed with immunoSEQ multiplex PCR; in TCRdb, only in-frame clones are kept and a portion is missing. Counted here are over 80,000 clones, around 84% occurring once; the ten biggest clones make up roughly 22%. The sample taken for sequencing was PBMCs. These receptors originate from a man in his late teens or twenties in good health and CMV-seropositive.

V gene TRBV5-6 combines with J gene TRBJ2-1; perhaps TRBD2 as D (5 bases). The CDR3 is 12 residues long. CDR1 and CDR2 (germline): SGHDT, YYEEEE. Trimming removed 2 bases at V and 9 bases at J, with 9 bases between. CDR3 in amino acids: CASSFVRGEQFF. The DNA of the CDR3 is TGTGCCAGCAGCTTTGTCCGGGGTGAGCAGTTCTTC.

V usage is TRBV30 and J usage is TRBJ1-2; D remains unclear. The CDR3 has 15 residues. CDR1 GTSNPN and CDR2 SVGIG come from the germline V gene (reference sequence). Trimming took 2 bases from V and 5 from J, leaving 18 bases between them. CDR3 nucleotides: TGTGCCTGGAGTAAAAAGATGGTCTCGACATATGGCTACACCTTC. Protein product: CAWSKKMVSTYGYTF. The variable domain in full, with the rest retrieved from reference TRBV30 and TRBJ1-2, is SQTIHQWPATLVQPVGSPLSLECTVEGTSNPNLYWYRQAAGRGLQLLFYSVGIGQISSEVPQNLSASRPQDRQFILSSKKLLLSDSGFYLCAWSKKMVSTYGYTFGSGTRLTVV.

In this sample, this clone turned up once. The CDR3 bases are TGTGCCAGCAGTAAGATGACAGGGTACAATGAGCAGTTCTTC. Amino acids: CASSKMTGYNEQFF. This chain connects TRBV6-5 to TRBJ2-1; 7 bases align to TRBD1. The ends lost 5 bases at V and 4 bases at J; junction bases unmatched: 5. This CDR3 region has 14 residues. Germline CDR1 is MNHEY and CDR2 is SVGAGI.

The J gene is TRBJ1-5, the V gene TRBV19, with D unclear. Per germline, CDR1 LNHDA and CDR2 SQIVND (reference sequence). The CDR3 is 14 residues long. The V end lost 2 bases, the J end lost 3 bases, and 8 bases lay between the germline ends. CDR3 nucleotide sequence: TGTGCCAGTAGTATATCCCTTTTCAATCAGCCCCAGCATTTT. Residues: CASSISLFNQPQHF.

This chain links TRBV6-1 with TRBJ1-2, with TRBD1 matching 8 bases. The CDR3 spans 16 residues. Per germline, CDR1 MNHNS and CDR2 SASEGT. J was trimmed by 8 bases and V by 3 bases; bases with no gene match: 14. The CDR3 region has the DNA TGTGCCAGCAGTGATCCTCAGGGGGCAGGTAGCGGGGGCTACACCTTC. Amino acids: CASSDPQGAGSGGYTF.

The rearrangement joins TRBV7-8 to TRBJ2-5, with D maybe TRBD2 (7 bases). Between the trimmed V and J ends, which lost 4 bases and 0 bases, there was a span of 18 bases. CDR1 SGHVS and CDR2 FQNEAQ come from the germline V gene. The CDR3 extends over 17 amino acids. The CDR3 region is CASSSRGGGSYQETQYF. The CDR3, as DNA: TGTGCCAGCAGCTCGAGGGGGGGCGGATCGTACCAAGAGACCCAGTACTTC. The entire variable domain, with the rest obtained from reference TRBV7-8 and TRBJ2-5, is as follows: GAGVSQSPRYKVAKRGQDVALRCDPISGHVSLFWYQQALGQGPEFLTYFQNEAQLDKSGLPSDRFFAERPEGSVSTLKIQRTQQEDSAVYLCASSSRGGGSYQETQYFGPGTRLLVL.

The CDR3 DNA follows: TGTGCCAGCAAAAGGTTACAGATCTCCTACAATGAGCAGTTCTTC. It specifies CASKRLQISYNEQFF. The V gene is TRBV6-5, the J gene TRBJ2-1, with unresolved D. This CDR3 spans 15 amino acids. CDR1 is MNHEY and CDR2 is SVGAGI in the germline V gene. V was pared by 7 bases and J by 0 bases, with 13 bases between.

The chain couples TRBV19 to TRBJ1-3; D ambiguous. Looked up from germline, CDR1 is LNHDA and CDR2 is SQIVND (reference sequence). This CDR3 is 12 amino acids long. Trimming cost V 10 bases and J 4 bases, with 11 bases left between them. The CDR3 nucleotides are TGTGCCACTGGTTTTGCGGGAAACACCATATATTTT. This encodes CATGFAGNTIYF.

This sequence joins TRBV11-2 and TRBJ2-1, with 7 positions matching TRBD1. Per germline, CDR1 SGHAT and CDR2 FQNNGV. The CDR3 sequence is 14 residues long. Trimming at V came to 5 bases and at J to 8 bases, leaving 9 bases not matched to a gene. The CDR3 nucleotides are TGTGCCAGCAGCCCCCCAGACAGGGCGGATGAGCAGTTCTTC. It codes for CASSPPDRADEQFF.

The chain joins TRBV28 to TRBJ1-4; maybe TRBD1 (5 bases). Germline V gene sequence: CDR1 MDHEN, CDR2 SYDVKM. Trimming took 4 bases from V and 7 from J, leaving 10 bases between them. This CDR3 comprises 13 residues. CDR3 sequence reads: CASSCRVCEKLFF. The CDR3 DNA is TGTGCCAGCAGTTGCAGGGTATGTGAAAAACTGTTTTTT.

This clone was seen only a few times. The chain has TRBV30 and TRBJ2-7, with 10 positions matching TRBD1. CDR1 is GTSNPN, CDR2 SVGIG, per germline (reference sequence). J gave up 0 bases and V 4 bases, and 12 bases lay outside the gene matches. The CDR3 is 17 residues long. CDR3 bases: TGTGCCTGGACTATTCCGGGACAGGGGTTTCGCTCCTACGAGCAGTACTTC. It yields the protein CAWTIPGQGFRSYEQYF.

This rearrangement joins TRBV5-1 to TRBJ2-7; TRBD1 agrees at 7 bases. V dropped 4 bases and J dropped 5; count of bases not matched to a gene: 6. The CDR3 spans 13 residues. Germline V CDR1 and CDR2: SGHRS, YFSETQ. CDR3 protein: CASSTGQVNEQYF. Written as DNA, the CDR3 is TGCGCCAGCAGCACCGGACAGGTAAACGAGCAGTACTTC.

CDR3 nucleotides: TGTGCCAGCAGTCTAGAGGGCGGCTACAATGAGCAGTTCTTC. It yields the protein CASSLEGGYNEQFF. This chain uses TRBV6-6 with TRBJ2-1; a possible D gene is TRBD2 (5 bases). Per germline, CDR1 MNHNY and CDR2 SVGAGI (reference sequence). There are 14 residues in the CDR3. Trimming removed 5 bases from V and 3 bases from J, with 11 bases in between.

This sequence joins TRBV11-2 and TRBJ2-2; D gene uncertain. The CDR3 is 12 residues long. The germline V gene encodes CDR1 SGHAT and CDR2 FQNNGV. The ends were cut back, 7 bases at V and 1 base at J, with 4 bases in the middle. Written as DNA, the CDR3 is TGTGCCAGCACCCAGAACACCGGGGAGCTGTTTTTT. Translating it yields CASTQNTGELFF.

This rearrangement joins TRBV6-5 to TRBJ1-4; D uncertain. The CDR3 loop spans 11 amino acids. V gave up 6 bases and J gave up 5 bases, with 4 bases separating them. The germline V gene encodes CDR1 MNHEY and CDR2 SVGAGI. CDR3: CASRLNEKLFF. As DNA, the CDR3 is TGTGCCAGCAGATTAAATGAAAAACTGTTTTTT.

This sequence joins TRBV18 and TRBJ2-5; tentative D call: TRBD1 (6 bases). V lost 3 bases, J lost 2 bases, and 13 bases lay in between. CDR1 KGHSH and CDR2 LQKENI come from the germline V gene. CDR3 length equals 15 residues. DNA for the CDR3: TGTGCCAGCTCACCCCTAGCAGGACAGCAAGAGACCCAGTACTTC. Translation: CASSPLAGQQETQYF.

This clone showed up just once. This chain connects TRBV10-1 to TRBJ2-7, with D perhaps matching TRBD2 (7 bases). The CDR3 spans 17 residues. Looked up from germline, CDR1 is WNHNN and CDR2 is SYGVQD (reference sequence). The V end lost 0 bases, the J end lost 2 bases, and 17 bases lay between the germline ends. This CDR3 is CASSESRGEGFTYEQYV. The CDR3 coding sequence is TGCGCCAGCAGTGAGTCGAGGGGGGAGGGTTTCACCTACGAGCAGTACGTC.

The chain is built from TRBV6-1 and TRBJ2-1, with 10 bases that match TRBD2. The V and J ends lost 5 bases and 6 bases, in that order; junction bases with no gene match: 7. CDR3 length: 15 amino acids. CDR1 is MNHNS and CDR2 is SASEGT in the germline V gene. CDR3 amino acids: CASSLSSGSFNEQFF. The CDR3 DNA reads TGTGCCAGCAGTTTGTCTAGCGGGAGTTTCAATGAGCAGTTCTTC.

V and J are TRBV23-1 and TRBJ2-3, with 10 positions matching TRBD2. TRBV23-1 is sorted into the ORF group, with uncertain function. The CDR3 is 17 residues long. V lost 1 base to trimming and J lost 5 bases; unmatched junction nucleotides: 9. The CDR3 here is CASSQWASGRCRDTQYF. In DNA form, the CDR3 reads TGCGCCAGCAGTCAATGGGCTAGCGGGAGATGCCGAGATACGCAGTATTTT.

This chain joins TRBV6-5 and TRBJ2-5; possible D gene TRBD2, 5 bases. The CDR3 has 14 residues. Trimming took 8 bases from V and 4 from J, leaving 17 bases between them. Looked up from germline, CDR1 is MNHEY and CDR2 is SVGAGI. CDR3 DNA sequence: TGTGCCAGCGCGAATCGAGGGCCAGCAGAGACCCAGTACTTC. This codes for CASANRGPAETQYF.

The chain is built from TRBV7-9 and TRBJ1-2; 7 positions match TRBD1. The CDR3 has 14 residues. Germline CDR1 reads SEHNR; CDR2 reads FQNEAQ (reference sequence). With 5 bases clipped from V and 5 bases from J, the junction kept 8 bases outside the gene matches. The CDR3 sequence is CASSMGTVSYGYTF. CDR3 nucleotide sequence: TGTGCCAGCAGCATGGGGACAGTATCTTATGGCTACACCTTC.

The J gene is TRBJ2-5, the V gene TRBV29-1, with 7 bases that match TRBD2. CDR1 is SQVTM, CDR2 ANQGSEA, per germline. With V trimmed by 4 bases and J by 2 bases, 7 bases remained unmatched. The CDR3 is 14 residues long. For the CDR3, the DNA is TGCAGCGTTGTGGGGGGGAGGGGACAAGAGACCCAGTACTTC. It is translated as CSVVGGRGQETQYF.

The CDR3: CASSSLRGLQETQYF. The CDR3 DNA sequence: TGTGCCAGCAGTTCACTTAGAGGACTGCAAGAGACCCAGTACTTC. The chain carries TRBV6-1 and TRBJ2-5; D might be TRBD2 (5 bases). The V end lost 5 bases, the J end lost 2 bases, and 15 bases lay between the germline ends. CDR1 is MNHNS and CDR2 is SASEGT in the germline V gene. CDR3 length: 15 amino acids.